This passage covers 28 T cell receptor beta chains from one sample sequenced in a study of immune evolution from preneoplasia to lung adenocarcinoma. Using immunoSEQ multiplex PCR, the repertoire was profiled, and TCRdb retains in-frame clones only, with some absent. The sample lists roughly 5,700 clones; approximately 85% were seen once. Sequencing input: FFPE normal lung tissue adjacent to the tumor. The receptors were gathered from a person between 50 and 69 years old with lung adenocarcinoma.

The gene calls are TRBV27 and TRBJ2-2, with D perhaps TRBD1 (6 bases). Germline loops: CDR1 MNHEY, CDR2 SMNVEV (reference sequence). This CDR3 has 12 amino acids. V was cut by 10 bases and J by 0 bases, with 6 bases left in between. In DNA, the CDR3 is TGTGCCACAGGGGCGAACACCGGGGAGCTGTTTTTT. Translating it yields CATGANTGELFF.

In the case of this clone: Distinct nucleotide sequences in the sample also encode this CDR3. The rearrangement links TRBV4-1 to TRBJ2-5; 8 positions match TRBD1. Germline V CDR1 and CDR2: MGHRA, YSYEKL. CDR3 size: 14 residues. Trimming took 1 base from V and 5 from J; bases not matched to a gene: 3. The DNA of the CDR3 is TGCGCCAGCAGCCAAGCAGGGGGCTCGGAGACCCAGTACTTC. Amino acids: CASSQAGGSETQYF.

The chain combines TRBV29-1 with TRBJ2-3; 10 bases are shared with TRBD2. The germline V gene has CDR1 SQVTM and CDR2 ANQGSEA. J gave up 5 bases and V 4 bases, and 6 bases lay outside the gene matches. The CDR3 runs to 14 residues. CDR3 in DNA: TGCAGCGTTGCCCCTAGCGGGAGTCTAGATACGCAGTATTTT. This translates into CSVAPSGSLDTQYF.

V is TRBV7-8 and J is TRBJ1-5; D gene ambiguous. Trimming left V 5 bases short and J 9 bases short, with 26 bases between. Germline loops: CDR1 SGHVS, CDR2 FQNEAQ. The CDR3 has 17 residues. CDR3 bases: TGTGCCAGCAGCCGGGGTCCTACGCCAGATGTAATTACGCCCCAGCATTTT. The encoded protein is CASSRGPTPDVITPQHF.

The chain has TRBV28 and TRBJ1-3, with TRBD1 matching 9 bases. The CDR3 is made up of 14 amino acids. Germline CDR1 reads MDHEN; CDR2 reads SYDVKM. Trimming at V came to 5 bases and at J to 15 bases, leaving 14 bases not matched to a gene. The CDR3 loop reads CASSILGWTGDTYF. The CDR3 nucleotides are TGTGCCAGCAGTATCCTGGGGTGGACAGGGGATACATATTTT.

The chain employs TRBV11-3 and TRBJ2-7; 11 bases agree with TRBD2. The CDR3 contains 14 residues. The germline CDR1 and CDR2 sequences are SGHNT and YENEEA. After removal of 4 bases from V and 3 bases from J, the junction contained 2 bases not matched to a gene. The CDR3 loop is CASSWGTSGYEQYF. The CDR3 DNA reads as TGTGCCAGCAGCTGGGGGACTAGCGGCTACGAGCAGTACTTC.

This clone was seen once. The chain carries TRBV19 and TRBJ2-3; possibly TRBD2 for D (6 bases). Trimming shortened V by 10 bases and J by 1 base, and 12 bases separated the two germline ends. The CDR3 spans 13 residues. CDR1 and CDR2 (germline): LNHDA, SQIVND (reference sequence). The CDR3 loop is CAISAGRTDTQYF. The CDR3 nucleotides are TGTGCCATCAGCGCGGGGCGCACAGATACGCAGTATTTT.

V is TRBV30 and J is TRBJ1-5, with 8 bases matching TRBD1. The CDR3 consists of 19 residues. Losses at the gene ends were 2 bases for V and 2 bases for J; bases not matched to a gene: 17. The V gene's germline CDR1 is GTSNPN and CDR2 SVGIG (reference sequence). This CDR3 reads CAWSPPRSGGQVGNQPQHF. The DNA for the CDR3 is TGTGCCTGGAGTCCACCCCGTTCAGGGGGCCAGGTAGGCAATCAGCCCCAGCATTTT.

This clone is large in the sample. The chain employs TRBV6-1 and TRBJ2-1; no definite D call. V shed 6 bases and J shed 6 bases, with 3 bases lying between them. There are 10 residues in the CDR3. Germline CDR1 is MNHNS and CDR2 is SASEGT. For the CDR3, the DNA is TGTGCCAGCAGAGCCAATGAGCAGTTCTTC. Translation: CASRANEQFF.

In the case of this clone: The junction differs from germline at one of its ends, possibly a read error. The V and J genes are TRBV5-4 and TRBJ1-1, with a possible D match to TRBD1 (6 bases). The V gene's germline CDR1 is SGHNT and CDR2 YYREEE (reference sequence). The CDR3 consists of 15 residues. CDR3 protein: CASSVGQFMNTVAFF. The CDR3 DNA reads TGTGCCAGCAGCGTTGGACAGTTTATGAACACTGTAGCTTTCTTT.

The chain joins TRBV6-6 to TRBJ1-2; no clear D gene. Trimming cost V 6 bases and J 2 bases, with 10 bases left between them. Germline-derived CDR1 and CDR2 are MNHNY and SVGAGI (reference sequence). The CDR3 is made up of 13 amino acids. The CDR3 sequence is CASRTTTNYGYTF. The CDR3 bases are TGTGCCAGCAGAACTACAACGAACTATGGCTACACCTTC.

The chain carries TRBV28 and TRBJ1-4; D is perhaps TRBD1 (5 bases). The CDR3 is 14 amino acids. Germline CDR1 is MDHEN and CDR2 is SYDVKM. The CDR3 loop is CAHASGATNEKLFF. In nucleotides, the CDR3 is TGTGCACACGCCTCGGGGGCAACTAATGAAAAACTGTTTTTT.

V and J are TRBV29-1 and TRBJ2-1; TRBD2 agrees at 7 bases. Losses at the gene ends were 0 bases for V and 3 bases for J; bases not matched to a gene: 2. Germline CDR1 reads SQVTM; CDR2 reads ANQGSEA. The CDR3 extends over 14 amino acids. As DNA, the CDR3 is TGCAGCGTTGAAGAGGGGGGGATCTACAATGAGCAGTTCTTC. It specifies CSVEEGGIYNEQFF.

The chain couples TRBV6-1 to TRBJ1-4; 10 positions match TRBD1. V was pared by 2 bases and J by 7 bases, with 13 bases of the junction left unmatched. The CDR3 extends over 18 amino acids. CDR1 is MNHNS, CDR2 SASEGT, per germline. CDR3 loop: CASSERTGGLFAGEKLFF. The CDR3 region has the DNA TGTGCCAGCAGTGAAAGGACAGGGGGATTATTTGCTGGTGAAAAACTGTTTTTT.

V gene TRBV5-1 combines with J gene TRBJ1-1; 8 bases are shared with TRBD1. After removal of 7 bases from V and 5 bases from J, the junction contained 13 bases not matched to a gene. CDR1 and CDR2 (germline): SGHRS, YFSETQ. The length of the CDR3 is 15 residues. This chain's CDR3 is CASSGQGEIGTEAFF. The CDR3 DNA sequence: TGCGCCAGCTCTGGACAGGGAGAAATAGGGACTGAAGCTTTCTTT.

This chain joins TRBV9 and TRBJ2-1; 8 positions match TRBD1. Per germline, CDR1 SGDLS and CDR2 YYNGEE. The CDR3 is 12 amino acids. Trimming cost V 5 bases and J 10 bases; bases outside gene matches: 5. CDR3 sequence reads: CASSSGGWEQFF. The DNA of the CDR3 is TGTGCCAGCAGTTCAGGGGGCTGGGAGCAGTTCTTC.

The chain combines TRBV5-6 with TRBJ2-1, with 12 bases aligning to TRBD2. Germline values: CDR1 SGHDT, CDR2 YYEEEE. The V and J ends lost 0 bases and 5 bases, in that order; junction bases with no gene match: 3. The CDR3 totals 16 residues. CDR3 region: CASSLVGLAGNNEQFF. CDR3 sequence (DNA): TGTGCCAGCAGCTTGGTAGGACTAGCGGGGAACAATGAGCAGTTCTTC. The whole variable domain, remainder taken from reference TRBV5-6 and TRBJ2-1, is DAGVTQSPTHLIKTRGQQVTLRCSPKSGHDTVSWYQQALGQGPQFIFQYYEEEERQRGNFPDRFSGHQFPNYSSELNVNALLLGDSALYLCASSLVGLAGNNEQFFGPGTRLTVL.

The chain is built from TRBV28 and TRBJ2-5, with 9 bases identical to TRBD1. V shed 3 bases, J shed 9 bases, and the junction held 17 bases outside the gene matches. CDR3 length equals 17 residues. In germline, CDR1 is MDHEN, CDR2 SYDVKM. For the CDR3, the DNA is TGTGCCAGCAGTTTCTCGGGACAGGGATACTCAAGAGTGGCCCAGTACTTC. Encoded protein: CASSFSGQGYSRVAQYF.

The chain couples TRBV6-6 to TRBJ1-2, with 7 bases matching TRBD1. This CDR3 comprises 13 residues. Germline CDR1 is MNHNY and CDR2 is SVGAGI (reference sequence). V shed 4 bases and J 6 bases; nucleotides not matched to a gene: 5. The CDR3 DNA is TGTGCCAGCAGTTTTACAGGGGAGAATGGCTACACCTTC. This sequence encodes CASSFTGENGYTF.

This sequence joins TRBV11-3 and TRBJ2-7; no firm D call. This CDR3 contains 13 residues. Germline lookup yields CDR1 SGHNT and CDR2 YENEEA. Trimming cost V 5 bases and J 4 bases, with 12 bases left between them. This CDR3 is CASSLINVYEQYF. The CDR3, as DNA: TGTGCCAGCAGCCTAATAAATGTGTACGAGCAGTACTTC.

The CDR3 spells CASSMWGQGNQPQHF. The CDR3 DNA reads as TGTGCCAGTAGTATGTGGGGACAGGGAAATCAGCCCCAGCATTTT. The chain combines TRBV19 with TRBJ1-5; TRBD1 agrees at 9 bases. J lost 4 bases, V lost 3 bases, and 4 bases had no gene match. The CDR3 is 15 residues long. Germline CDR1 and CDR2: LNHDA and SQIVND (reference sequence).

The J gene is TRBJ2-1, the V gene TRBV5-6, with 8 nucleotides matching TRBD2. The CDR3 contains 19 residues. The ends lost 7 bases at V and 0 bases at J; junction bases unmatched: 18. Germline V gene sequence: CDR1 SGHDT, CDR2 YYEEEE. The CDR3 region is CASLTGGSGSLISYNEQFF. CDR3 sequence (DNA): TGTGCCAGCCTTACAGGCGGCAGCGGGAGCCTCATCTCCTACAATGAGCAGTTCTTC.

The CDR3 bases are TGTGCCAGCAGACCCCGGGAATTGTCCTACGAGCAGTACTTC. Translation: CASRPRELSYEQYF. The chain carries TRBV2 and TRBJ2-7; TRBD2 might be the D (5 bases). V was trimmed by 6 bases and J by 1 base, leaving 13 bases between them. Germline-derived CDR1 and CDR2 are SNHLY and FYNNEI. This CDR3 comprises 14 residues.

For the CDR3, the DNA is TGTGCCAGCAGTCTGGGACTAGCGCAGAAGACCCAGTACTTC. Encoded protein: CASSLGLAQKTQYF. The V and J genes are TRBV27 and TRBJ2-5; 10 nucleotides line up with TRBD2. This CDR3 has 14 amino acids. Germline trimming cut 5 bases from V and 6 bases from J; bases unmatched to any gene: 6. The germline V gene has CDR1 MNHEY and CDR2 SMNVEV (reference sequence).

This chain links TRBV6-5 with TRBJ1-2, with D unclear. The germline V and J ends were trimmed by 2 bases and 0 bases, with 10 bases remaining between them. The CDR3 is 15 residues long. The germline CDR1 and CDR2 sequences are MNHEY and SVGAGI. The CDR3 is CASSYGRLANYGYTF. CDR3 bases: TGTGCCAGCAGTTACGGTCGGCTAGCTAACTATGGCTACACCTTC.

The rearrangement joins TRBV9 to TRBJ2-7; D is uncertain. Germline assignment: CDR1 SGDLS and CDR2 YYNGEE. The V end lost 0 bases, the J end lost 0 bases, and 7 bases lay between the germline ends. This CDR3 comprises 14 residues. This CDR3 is CASSVGQTSYEQYF. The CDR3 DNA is TGTGCCAGCAGCGTAGGACAAACCTCCTACGAGCAGTACTTC.

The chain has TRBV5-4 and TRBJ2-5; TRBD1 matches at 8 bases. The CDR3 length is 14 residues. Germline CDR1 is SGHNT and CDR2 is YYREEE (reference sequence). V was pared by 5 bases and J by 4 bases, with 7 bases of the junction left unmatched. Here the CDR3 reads CASSFGQGGETQYF. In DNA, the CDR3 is TGTGCCAGCAGTTTTGGACAGGGAGGAGAGACCCAGTACTTC.

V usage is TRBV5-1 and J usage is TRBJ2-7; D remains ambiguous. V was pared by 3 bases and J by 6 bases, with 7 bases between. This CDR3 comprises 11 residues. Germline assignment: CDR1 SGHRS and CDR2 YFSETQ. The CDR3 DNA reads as TGCGCCAGCAGCTACCGGAGCGAGCAGTACTTC. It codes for CASSYRSEQYF.